Below, one TCR beta chain is given with its context. This sample stems from a study of blood T cell repertoires in COVID-19. Across the study: Italy, Spain and the United States were the sources of the convalescent and acute COVID-19 samples. Nucleic acid was either cDNA or gDNA, and it came from T cells, B-cell-depleted T cells, or PBMCs.

TCRdb's table, derived via immunoSEQ multiplex PCR, lists solely in-frame clones and lacks some. The table records 250,000 to 300,000 clones, around 90% of them present only once. Germline CDR1 and CDR2: MDHEN and SYDVKM. This CDR3 is built from 13 residues. The V end was cut by 9 bases, the J end by 11 bases, with 22 bases between. This clonotype was sampled from a woman aged 45-60 years who had recovered from COVID-19. Source material: peripheral blood. The rearrangement uses TRBV28 and TRBJ1-1, with D possibly matching TRBD1 (5 bases). The CDR3 DNA sequence: TGTGCCAGTCGTCGGCAGGGCCCTTTTAGGGCTTTCTTT. Protein product: CASRRQGPFRAFF.